This T cell receptor (beta chain) was observed in a study of blood T cell repertoires in COVID-19. The overall study: T cells, B-cell-depleted T cells, or PBMCs supplied cDNA or gDNA.

Method: immunoSEQ multiplex PCR; TCRdb's copy keeps in-frame clones and lacks some. The sample includes about 280,000 clones, roughly four fifths of them seen just once. In germline, CDR1 is DFQATT, CDR2 SNEGSKA (reference sequence). This CDR3 comprises 10 residues. The V gene lost 4 bases and the J gene lost 4 bases, with 4 bases spanning the gap. Individuals drawn from around 24 US areas were roughly 18 to 89 years old. The sample taken for sequencing was PBMCs or T cells enriched from blood (not recorded which). The receptor comes from a man between 35 and 55 years old who had been exposed to COVID-19. J is TRBJ2-5 and V is TRBV20-1; D unclear. The CDR3 DNA follows: TGCAGTGCTACAGGAGAGACCCAGTACTTC. Its translation: CSATGETQYF.